Here is one TCR beta chain with its context. The antigen is undetermined. A read error may be the cause here, since a much bigger clone is one base away. Reared together, all three twin pairs probably met the same infectious agents and vaccines. The data stem from a study of identical twins' blood T cells. Study outcomes and limitations: Twins shared more top CDR3 clonotypes than unrelated donors did. Environmental influences on twin similarity could not be excluded.

TCR cDNA libraries were made from RNA using a previously described, modified protocol. One entry per CDR3 protein, called by TCRdb with MiXCR from the 5' RACE reads. The data contain 300,000 to 450,000 distinct CDR3 sequences, over 25% of them seen just once; the ten biggest clones take up about 6%. V was pared by 4 bases and J by 4 bases, with 13 bases between. The germline V gene encodes CDR1 LGHDT and CDR2 YNNKEL (reference sequence). The CDR3 contains 14 residues. Input material: PBMCs. This chain connects TRBV3-1 to TRBJ1-1; no definite D call. The clonotype comes from a woman aged 18-49 years in good health. The CDR3, as DNA: TGTGCCAGCAGCCTACGGCCGGGGAGCACTGAAGCTTTCTTT. Protein: CASSLRPGSTEAFF.